Below, one T cell receptor beta chain is given with its context. The length of the CDR3 is 16 residues. Germline V gene lookup returns CDR1 SGHRS and CDR2 YFSETQ. V was pared by 3 bases and J by 3 bases, with 18 bases between. Some clones are missing from TCRdb's copy, which holds only in-frame ones; the method was immunoSEQ multiplex PCR. The table lists 75,000 to 100,000 clones, around 90% of them singletons. These data are taken from a study of OX40 agonist ivuxolimab in advanced cancers. Background on the study: Patients in dose escalation had liver, melanoma, kidney or head and neck cancers.

The sequence was obtained from an adult with an advanced solid tumor such as melanoma, head and neck, liver or kidney cancer. Here the sequenced sample was CD4+ or CD8+ T cells sorted from blood, taken in a trial of the OX40 agonist ivuxolimab. The chain couples TRBV5-1 to TRBJ1-1, with D tentatively TRBD1 (6 bases). The CDR3 coding sequence is TGCGCCAGCAGCTCCACAGGGTCCTATGGATACACTGAAGCTTTCTTT. It codes for CASSSTGSYGYTEAFF.